Sequencing of this TCR beta chain was carried out in a study of blood T cell repertoires in COVID-19. Looking at the study overall: Both acute and convalescent COVID-19 samples were obtained from the United States, Italy and Spain. In each case, the material was cDNA or gDNA derived from T cells, B-cell-depleted T cells, or PBMCs.

The V and J ends lost 2 bases and 2 bases, in that order; junction bases with no gene match: 3. Germline V lookup: CDR1 MNHEY, CDR2 SVGAGI. CDR3 length: 14 residues. Authors' data handling: Nucleated cell counts were estimated from reference gene primer amplification. Libraries were prepared by immunoSEQ multiplex PCR; TCRdb keeps only in-frame clonotypes and omits some of them. The D gene and trimming were derived from the DNA, and the V and J assignments and clone size from that table. The sample has around 200,000 clones, around 85% seen once. This clone was seen once. J is TRBJ2-7 and V is TRBV6-5; TRBD1 agrees at 7 bases. Sequencing was performed on peripheral blood. The origin of this receptor is a man between 25 and 39 years old with acute or convalescent COVID-19. CDR3 nucleotide sequence: TGTGCCAGCAGTTACGGGACAGATACCTACGAGCAGTACTTC. Amino acids: CASSYGTDTYEQYF.